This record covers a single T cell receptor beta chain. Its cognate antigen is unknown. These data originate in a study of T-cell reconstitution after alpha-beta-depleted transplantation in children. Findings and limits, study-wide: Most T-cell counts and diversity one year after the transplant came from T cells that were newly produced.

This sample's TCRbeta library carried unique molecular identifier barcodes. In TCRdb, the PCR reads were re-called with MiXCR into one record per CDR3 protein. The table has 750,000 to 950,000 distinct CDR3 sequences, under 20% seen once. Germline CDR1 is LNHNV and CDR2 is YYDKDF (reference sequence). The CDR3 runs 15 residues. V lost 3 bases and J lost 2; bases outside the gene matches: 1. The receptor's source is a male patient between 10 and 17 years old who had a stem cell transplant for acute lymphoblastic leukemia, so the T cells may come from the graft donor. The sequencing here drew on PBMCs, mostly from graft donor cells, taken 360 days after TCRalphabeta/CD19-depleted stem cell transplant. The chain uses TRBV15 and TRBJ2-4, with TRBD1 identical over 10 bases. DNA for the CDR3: TGTGCCACCAGCAGGGACAGGGGGACCAAAAACATTCAGTACTTC. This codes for CATSRDRGTKNIQYF.